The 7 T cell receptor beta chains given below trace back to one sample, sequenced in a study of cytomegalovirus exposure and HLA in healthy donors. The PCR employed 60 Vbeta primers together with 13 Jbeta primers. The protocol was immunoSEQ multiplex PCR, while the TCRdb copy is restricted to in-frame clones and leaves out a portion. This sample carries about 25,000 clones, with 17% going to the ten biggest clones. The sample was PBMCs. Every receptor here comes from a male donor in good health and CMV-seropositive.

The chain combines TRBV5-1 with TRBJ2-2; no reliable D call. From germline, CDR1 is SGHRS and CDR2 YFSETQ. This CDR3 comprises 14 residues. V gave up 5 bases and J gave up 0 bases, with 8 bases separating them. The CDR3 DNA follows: TGCGCCAGCAGTGAGTTGACGAACACCGGGGAGCTGTTTTTT. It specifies CASSELTNTGELFF.

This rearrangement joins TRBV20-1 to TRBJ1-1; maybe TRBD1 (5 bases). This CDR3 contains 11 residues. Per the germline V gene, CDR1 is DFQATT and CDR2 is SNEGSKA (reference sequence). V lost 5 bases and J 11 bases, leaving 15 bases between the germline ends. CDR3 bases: TGCAGTGCTGTGGACAATCCGTCTGCTTTCTTT. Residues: CSAVDNPSAFF.

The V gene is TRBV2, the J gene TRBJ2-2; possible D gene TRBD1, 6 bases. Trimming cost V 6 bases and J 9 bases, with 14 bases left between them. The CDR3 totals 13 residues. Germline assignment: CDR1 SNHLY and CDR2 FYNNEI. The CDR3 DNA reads TGTGCCAGCAGCCAGGGGTTTGGCCGGGAGCTGTTTTTT. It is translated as CASSQGFGRELFF. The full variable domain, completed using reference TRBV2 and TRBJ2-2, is EPEVTQTPSHQVTQMGQEVILRCVPISNHLYFYWYRQILGQKVEFLVSFYNNEISEKSEIFDDQFSVERPDGSNFTLKIRSTKLEDSAMYFCASSQGFGRELFFGEGSRLTVL.

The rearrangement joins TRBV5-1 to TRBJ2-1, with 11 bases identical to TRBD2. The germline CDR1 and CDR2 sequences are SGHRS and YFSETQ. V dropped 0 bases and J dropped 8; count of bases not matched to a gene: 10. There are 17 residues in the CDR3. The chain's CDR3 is CASSLATSGSGWYEQFF. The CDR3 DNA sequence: TGCGCCAGCAGCTTGGCTACTAGCGGGAGTGGGTGGTATGAGCAGTTCTTC.

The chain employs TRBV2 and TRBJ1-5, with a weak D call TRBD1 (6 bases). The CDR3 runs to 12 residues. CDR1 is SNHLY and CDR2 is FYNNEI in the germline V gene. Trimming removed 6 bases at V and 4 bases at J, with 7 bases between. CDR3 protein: CASRRGNQPQHF. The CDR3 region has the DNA TGTGCCAGCAGGAGGGGGAATCAGCCCCAGCATTTT.

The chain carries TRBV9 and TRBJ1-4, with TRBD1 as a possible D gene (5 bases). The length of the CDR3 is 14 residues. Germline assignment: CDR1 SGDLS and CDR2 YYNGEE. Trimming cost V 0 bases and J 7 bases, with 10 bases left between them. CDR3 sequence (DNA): TGTGCCAGCAGCGTAGGAACAGGTAGTGAAAAACTGTTTTTT. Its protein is CASSVGTGSEKLFF.

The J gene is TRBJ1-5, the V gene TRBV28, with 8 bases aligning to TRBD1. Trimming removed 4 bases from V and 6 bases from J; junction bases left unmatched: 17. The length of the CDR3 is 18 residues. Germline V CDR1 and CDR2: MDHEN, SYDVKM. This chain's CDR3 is CASSSYARGQGASQPQHF. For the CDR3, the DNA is TGTGCCAGCAGTTCATACGCACGGGGGCAGGGGGCAAGTCAGCCCCAGCATTTT.